Below are 3 T cell receptor beta chains sequenced from a single sample in a study of blood T cell repertoires in COVID-19. The assay was immunoSEQ multiplex PCR, and TCRdb's table has in-frame clones only and misses some. The sample shows approximately 15,000 clones, approximately 80% of them seen only once. The sequenced sample consisted of peripheral blood. All receptors derive from a woman in her 50s with active or convalescent COVID-19.

The V gene is TRBV19, the J gene TRBJ2-3; tentative D call: TRBD1 (6 bases). Trimming shortened V by 5 bases and J by 1 base, and 16 bases separated the two germline ends. The CDR3 runs to 16 residues. In germline, CDR1 is LNHDA, CDR2 SQIVND (reference sequence). This chain's CDR3 is CASSSRDTSRTDTQYF. Here the CDR3 DNA reads TGTGCCAGTAGTTCACGGGACACCAGTCGCACAGATACGCAGTATTTT. The full variable domain, with the rest looked up from reference TRBV19 and TRBJ2-3, is DGGITQSPKYLFRKEGQNVTLSCEQNLNHDAMYWYRQDPGQGLRLIYYSQIVNDFQKGDIAEGYSVSREKKESFPLTVTSAQKNPTAFYLCASSSRDTSRTDTQYFGPGTRLTVL.

This rearrangement joins TRBV27 to TRBJ2-1, with a tentative D call TRBD1 (6 bases). The V gene lost 4 bases and the J gene lost 2 bases, with 9 bases spanning the gap. Germline V CDR1 and CDR2: MNHEY, SMNVEV (reference sequence). This CDR3 is 14 amino acids long. CDR3 sequence (DNA): TGTGCCAGCAGTTGGCAGGGGACCTACAATGAGCAGTTCTTC. Protein product: CASSWQGTYNEQFF.

The V call is TRBV18, the J call TRBJ1-5; 9 nucleotides match TRBD1. This CDR3 has 15 amino acids. V dropped 6 bases and J dropped 6; count of bases not matched to a gene: 9. Per germline, CDR1 KGHSH and CDR2 LQKENI. Here the CDR3 reads CASSFSGTGFQPQHF. The CDR3 coding sequence is TGTGCCAGCTCTTTCTCCGGGACAGGGTTTCAGCCCCAGCATTTT.